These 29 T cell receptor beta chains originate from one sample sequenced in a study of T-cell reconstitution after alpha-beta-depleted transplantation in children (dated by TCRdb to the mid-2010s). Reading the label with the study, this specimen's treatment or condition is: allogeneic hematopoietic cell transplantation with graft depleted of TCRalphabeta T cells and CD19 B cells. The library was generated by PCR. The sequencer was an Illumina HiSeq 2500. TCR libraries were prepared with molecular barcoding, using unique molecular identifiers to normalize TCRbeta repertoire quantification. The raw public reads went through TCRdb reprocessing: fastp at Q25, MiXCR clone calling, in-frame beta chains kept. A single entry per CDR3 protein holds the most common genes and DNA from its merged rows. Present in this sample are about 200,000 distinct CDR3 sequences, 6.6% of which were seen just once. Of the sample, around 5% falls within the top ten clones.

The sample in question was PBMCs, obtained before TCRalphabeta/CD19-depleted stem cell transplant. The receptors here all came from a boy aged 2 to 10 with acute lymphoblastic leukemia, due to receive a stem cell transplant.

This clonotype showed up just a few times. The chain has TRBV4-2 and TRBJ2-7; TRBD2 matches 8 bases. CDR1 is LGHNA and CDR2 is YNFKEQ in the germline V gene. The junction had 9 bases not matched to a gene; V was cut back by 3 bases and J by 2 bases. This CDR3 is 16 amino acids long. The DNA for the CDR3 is TGTGCCAGCAGCCAGGGGATTAGCGGGGCCACCTACGAGCAGTACTTC. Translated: CASSQGISGATYEQYF.

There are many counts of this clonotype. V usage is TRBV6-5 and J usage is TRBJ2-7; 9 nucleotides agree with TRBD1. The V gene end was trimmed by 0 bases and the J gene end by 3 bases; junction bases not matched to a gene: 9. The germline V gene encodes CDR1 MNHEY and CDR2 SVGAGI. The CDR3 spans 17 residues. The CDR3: CASSYSISGQGYYEQYF. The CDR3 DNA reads TGTGCCAGCAGTTACTCGATCTCGGGACAGGGATACTACGAGCAGTACTTC.

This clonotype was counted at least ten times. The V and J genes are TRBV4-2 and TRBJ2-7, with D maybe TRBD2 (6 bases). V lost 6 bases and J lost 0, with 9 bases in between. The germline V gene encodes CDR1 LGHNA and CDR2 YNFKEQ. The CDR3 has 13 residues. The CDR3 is CASSPGVSYEQYF. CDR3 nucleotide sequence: TGTGCCAGCAGTCCGGGAGTCTCCTACGAGCAGTACTTC.

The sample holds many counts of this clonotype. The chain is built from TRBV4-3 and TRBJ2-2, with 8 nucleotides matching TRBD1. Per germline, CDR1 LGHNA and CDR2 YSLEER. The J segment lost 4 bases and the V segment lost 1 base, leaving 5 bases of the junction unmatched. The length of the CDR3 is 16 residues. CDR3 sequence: CASSQANRGFTGELFF. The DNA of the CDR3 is TGCGCCAGCAGCCAAGCGAACAGGGGGTTCACCGGGGAGCTGTTTTTT.

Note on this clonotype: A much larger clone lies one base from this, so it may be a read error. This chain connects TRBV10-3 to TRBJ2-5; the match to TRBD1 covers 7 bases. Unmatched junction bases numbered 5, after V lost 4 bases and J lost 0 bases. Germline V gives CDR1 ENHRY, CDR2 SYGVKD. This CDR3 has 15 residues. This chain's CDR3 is CAISVPGTDQETQYF. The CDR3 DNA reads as TGTGCCATCAGTGTTCCCGGGACAGACCAAGAGACCCAGTACTTC.

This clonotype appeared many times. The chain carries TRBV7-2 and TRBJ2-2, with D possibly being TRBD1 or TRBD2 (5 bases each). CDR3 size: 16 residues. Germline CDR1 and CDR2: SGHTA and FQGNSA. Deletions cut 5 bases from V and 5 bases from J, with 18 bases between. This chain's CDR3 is CASSESWGRPTGELFF. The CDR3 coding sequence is TGTGCCAGCAGCGAGAGCTGGGGACGGCCAACCGGGGAGCTGTTTTTT. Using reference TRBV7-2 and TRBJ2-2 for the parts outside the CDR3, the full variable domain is GAGVSQSPSNKVTEKGKDVELRCDPISGHTALYWYRQSLGQGLEFLIYFQGNSAPDKSGLPSDRFSAERTGGSVSTLTIQRTQQEDSAVYLCASSESWGRPTGELFFGEGSRLTVL.

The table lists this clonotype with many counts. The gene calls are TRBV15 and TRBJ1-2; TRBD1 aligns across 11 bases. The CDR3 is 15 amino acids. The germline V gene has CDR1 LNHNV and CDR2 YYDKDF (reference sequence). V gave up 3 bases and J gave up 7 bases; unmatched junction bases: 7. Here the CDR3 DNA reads TGTGCCACCAGCAGTCAGGACAGGGGGCGAGGTGGCTACACCTTC. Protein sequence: CATSSQDRGRGGYTF.

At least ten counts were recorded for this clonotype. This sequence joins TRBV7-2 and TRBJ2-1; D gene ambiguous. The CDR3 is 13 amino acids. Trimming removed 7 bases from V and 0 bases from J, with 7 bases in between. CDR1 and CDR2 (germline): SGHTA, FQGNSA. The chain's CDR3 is CASTASSYNEQFF. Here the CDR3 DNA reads TGTGCCAGCACCGCAAGCTCCTACAATGAGCAGTTCTTC.

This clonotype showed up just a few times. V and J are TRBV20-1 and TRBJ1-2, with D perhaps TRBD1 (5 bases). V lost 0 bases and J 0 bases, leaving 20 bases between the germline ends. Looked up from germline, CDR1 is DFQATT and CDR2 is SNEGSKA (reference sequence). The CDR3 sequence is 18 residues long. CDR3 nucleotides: TGCAGTGCTAGAGATCTGAAGGAGGGGCACCTTCCTAACTATGGCTACACCTTC. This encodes CSARDLKEGHLPNYGYTF.

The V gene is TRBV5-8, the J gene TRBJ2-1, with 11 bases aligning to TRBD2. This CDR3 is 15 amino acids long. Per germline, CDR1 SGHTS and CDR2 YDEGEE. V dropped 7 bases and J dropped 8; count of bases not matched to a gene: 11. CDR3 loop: CASSAGLAGWDEQFF. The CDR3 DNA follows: TGTGCCAGCTCTGCAGGACTAGCGGGCTGGGATGAGCAGTTCTTC. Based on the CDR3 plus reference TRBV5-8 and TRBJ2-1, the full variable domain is EAGVTQSPTHLIKTRGQQATLRCSPISGHTSVYWYQQALGLGLQFLLWYDEGEERNRGNFPPRFSGRQFPNYSSELNVNALELEDSALYLCASSAGLAGWDEQFFGPGTRLTVL.

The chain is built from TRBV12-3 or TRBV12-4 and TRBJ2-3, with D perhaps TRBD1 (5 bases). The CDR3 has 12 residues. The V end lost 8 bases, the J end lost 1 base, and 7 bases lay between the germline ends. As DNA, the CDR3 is TGTGCCAGCCGACAGCGCACAGATACGCAGTATTTT. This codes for CASRQRTDTQYF.

The CDR3 region is CSARGATSGDHYEQYF. Here the CDR3 DNA reads TGCAGTGCTAGAGGGGCGACTAGCGGGGACCACTACGAGCAGTACTTC. This sequence joins TRBV20-1 and TRBJ2-7; TRBD2 agrees at 11 bases. The CDR3 runs 16 residues. The V and J ends lost 1 base and 3 bases, in that order; junction bases with no gene match: 8. Looked up from germline, CDR1 is DFQATT and CDR2 is SNEGSKA (reference sequence).

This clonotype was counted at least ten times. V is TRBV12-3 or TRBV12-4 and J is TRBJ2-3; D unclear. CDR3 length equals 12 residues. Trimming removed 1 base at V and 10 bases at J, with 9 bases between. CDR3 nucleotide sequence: TGTGCCAGCAGTTTAGGAACGGGTGCGCAGTATTTT. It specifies CASSLGTGAQYF.

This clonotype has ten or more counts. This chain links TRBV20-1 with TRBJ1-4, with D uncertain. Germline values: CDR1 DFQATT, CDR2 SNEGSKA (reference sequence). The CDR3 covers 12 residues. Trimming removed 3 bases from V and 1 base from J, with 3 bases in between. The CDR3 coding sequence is TGCAGTGCTAGGGGAACTAATGAAAAACTGTTTTTT. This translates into CSARGTNEKLFF.

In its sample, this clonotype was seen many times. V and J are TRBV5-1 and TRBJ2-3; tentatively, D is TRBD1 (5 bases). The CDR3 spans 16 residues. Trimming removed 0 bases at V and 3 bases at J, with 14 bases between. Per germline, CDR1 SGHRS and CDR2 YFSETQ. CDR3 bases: TGCGCCAGCAGCTTGGAACGTCAGGGATCGACAGATACGCAGTATTTT. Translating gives CASSLERQGSTDTQYF.

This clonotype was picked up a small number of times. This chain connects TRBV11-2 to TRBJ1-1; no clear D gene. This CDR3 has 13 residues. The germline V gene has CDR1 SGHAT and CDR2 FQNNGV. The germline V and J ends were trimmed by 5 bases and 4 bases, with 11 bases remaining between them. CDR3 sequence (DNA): TGTGCCAGCAGCCTAGGACGGCTCACTGAAGCTTTCTTT. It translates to CASSLGRLTEAFF.

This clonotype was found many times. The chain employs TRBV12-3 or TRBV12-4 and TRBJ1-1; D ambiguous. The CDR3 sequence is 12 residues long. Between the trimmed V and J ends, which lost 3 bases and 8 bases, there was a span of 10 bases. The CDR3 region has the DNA TGTGCCAGCAGTTTTTTAGAGGGCGAAGCTTTCTTT. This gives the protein CASSFLEGEAFF.

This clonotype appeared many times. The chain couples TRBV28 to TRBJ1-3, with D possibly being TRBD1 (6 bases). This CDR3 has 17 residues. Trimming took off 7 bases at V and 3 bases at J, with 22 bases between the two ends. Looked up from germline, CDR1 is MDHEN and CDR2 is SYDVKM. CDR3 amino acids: CASTPLLGGRGGNTIYF. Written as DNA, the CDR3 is TGTGCCAGCACCCCCTTACTCGGGGGGCGCGGTGGAAACACCATATATTTT. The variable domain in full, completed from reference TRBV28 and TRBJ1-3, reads DVKVTQSSRYLVKRTGEKVFLECVQDMDHENMFWYRQDPGLGLRLIYFSYDVKMKEKGDIPEGYSVSREKKERFSLILESASTNQTSMYLCASTPLLGGRGGNTIYFGEGSWLTVV.

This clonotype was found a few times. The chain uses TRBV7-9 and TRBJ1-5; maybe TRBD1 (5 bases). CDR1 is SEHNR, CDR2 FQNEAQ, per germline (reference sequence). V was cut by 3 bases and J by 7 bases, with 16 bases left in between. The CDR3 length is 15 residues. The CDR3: CASSLGPLREQPQHF. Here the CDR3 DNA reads TGTGCCAGCAGCTTGGGACCGCTGAGAGAGCAGCCCCAGCATTTT.

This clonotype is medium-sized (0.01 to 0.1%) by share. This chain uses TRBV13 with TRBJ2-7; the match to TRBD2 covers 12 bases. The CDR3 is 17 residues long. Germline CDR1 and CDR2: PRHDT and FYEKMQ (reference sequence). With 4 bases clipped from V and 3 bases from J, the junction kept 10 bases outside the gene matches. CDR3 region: CASSSRATSGSNYEQYF. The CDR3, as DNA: TGTGCCAGCAGCTCCCGTGCGACTAGCGGGAGCAACTACGAGCAGTACTTC.

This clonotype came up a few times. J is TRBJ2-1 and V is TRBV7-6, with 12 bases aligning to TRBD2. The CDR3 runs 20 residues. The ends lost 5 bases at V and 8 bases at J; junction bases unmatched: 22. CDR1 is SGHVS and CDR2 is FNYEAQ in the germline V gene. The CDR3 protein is CASSPGLAGRLSPSEDEQFF. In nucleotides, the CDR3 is TGTGCCAGCAGCCCCGGACTAGCGGGGAGGTTAAGCCCCTCCGAGGATGAGCAGTTCTTC.

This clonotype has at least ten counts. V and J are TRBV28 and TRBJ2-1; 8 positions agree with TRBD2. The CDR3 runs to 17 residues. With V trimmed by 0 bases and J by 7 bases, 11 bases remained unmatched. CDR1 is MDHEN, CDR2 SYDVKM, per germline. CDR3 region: CASSLWGGREGLNEQFF. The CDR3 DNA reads TGTGCCAGCAGTTTATGGGGTGGCCGGGAGGGCCTTAATGAGCAGTTCTTC.

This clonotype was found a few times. The CDR3 spells CSARQRRSSYEQYF. The CDR3 DNA follows: TGCAGTGCGAGACAGCGGAGGAGCTCCTACGAGCAGTACTTC. The chain recombines TRBV20-1 with TRBJ2-7, with D possibly called TRBD1 or TRBD2 (5 bases each). Trimming removed 6 bases at V and 0 bases at J, with 15 bases between. The germline V gene encodes CDR1 DFQATT and CDR2 SNEGSKA (reference sequence). This CDR3 is 14 amino acids long.

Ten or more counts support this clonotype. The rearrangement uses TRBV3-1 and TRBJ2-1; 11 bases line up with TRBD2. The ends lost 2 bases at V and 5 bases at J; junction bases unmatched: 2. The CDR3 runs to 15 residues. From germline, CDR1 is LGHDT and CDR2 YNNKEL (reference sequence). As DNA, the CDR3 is TGTGCCAGCAGCCAAACTAGCGGGAGACACAATGAGCAGTTCTTC. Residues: CASSQTSGRHNEQFF.

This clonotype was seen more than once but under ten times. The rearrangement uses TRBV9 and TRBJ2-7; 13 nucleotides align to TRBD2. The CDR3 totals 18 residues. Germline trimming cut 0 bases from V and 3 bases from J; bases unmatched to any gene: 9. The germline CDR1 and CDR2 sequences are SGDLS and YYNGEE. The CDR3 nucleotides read TGTGCCAGCAGCGTAGGAGCCGGGACTAGCGGGAACTACTACGAGCAGTACTTC. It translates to CASSVGAGTSGNYYEQYF.

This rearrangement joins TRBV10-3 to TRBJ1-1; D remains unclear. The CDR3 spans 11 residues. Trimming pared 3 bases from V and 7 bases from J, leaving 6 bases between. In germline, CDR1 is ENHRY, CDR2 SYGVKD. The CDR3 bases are TGTGCCATCAGTGAAGATATTGAAGCTTTCTTT. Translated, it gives CAISEDIEAFF.

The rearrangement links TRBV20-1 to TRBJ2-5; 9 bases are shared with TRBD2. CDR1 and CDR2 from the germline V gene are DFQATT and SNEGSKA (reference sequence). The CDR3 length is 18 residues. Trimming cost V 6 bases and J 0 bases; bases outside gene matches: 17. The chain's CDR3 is CSAPPSPLGLAYQETQYF. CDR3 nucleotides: TGCAGTGCCCCACCTTCGCCGTTAGGACTAGCGTACCAAGAGACCCAGTACTTC.

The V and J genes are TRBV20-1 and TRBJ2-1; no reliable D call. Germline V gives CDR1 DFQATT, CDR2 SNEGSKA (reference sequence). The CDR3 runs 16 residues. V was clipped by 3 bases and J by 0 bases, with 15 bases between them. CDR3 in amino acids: CSASPSTITSYNEQFF. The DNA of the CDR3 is TGCAGTGCTAGCCCAAGTACCATAACCTCCTACAATGAGCAGTTCTTC.

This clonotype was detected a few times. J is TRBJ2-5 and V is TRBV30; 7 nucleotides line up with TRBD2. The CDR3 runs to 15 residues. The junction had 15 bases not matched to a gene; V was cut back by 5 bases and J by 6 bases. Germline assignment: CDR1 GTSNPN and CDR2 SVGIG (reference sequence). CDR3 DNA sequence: TGTGCCTGGGGGGGGGATGAGGAGGGGATGAAGACCCAGTACTTC. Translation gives CAWGGDEEGMKTQYF.